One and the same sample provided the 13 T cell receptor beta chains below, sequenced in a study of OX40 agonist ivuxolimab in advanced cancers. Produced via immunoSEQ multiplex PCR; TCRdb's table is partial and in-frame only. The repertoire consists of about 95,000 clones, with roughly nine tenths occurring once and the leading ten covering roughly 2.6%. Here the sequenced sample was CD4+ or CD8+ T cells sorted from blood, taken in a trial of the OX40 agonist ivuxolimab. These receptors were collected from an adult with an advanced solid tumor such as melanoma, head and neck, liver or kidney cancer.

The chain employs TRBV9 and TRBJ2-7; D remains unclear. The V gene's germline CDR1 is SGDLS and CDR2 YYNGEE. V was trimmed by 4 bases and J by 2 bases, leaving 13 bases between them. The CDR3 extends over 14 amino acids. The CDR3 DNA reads TGTGCCAGCAGCTCAACGCCGGGCCCCTACGAGCAGTACTTC. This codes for CASSSTPGPYEQYF.

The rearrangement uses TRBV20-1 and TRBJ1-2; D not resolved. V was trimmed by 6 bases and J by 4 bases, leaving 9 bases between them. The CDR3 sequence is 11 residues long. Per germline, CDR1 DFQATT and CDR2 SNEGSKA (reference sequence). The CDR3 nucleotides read TGCAGTGCCGGGCCGACCTATGGCTACACCTTC. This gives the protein CSAGPTYGYTF.

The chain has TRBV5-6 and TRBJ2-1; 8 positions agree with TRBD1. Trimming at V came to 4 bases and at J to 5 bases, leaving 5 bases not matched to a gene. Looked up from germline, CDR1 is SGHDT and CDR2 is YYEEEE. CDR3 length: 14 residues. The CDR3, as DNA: TGTGCCAGCAGCGCAACGGGACAGGACAATGAGCAGTTCTTC. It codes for CASSATGQDNEQFF. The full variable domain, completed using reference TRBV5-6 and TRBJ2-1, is DAGVTQSPTHLIKTRGQQVTLRCSPKSGHDTVSWYQQALGQGPQFIFQYYEEEERQRGNFPDRFSGHQFPNYSSELNVNALLLGDSALYLCASSATGQDNEQFFGPGTRLTVL.

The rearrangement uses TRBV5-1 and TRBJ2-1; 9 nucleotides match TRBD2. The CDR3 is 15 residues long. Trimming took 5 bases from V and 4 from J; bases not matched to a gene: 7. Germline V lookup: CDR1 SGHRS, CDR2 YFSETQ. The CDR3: CASRPGTSTYNEQFF. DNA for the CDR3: TGCGCCAGCAGACCCGGGACTAGCACATACAATGAGCAGTTCTTC.

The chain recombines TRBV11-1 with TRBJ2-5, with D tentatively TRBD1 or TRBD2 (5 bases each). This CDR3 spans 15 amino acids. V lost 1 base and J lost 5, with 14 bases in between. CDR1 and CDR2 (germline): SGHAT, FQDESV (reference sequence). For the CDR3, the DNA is TGTGCCAGCAGCTTAGGGTCCGGGGCGGTGGAGACCCAGTACTTC. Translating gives CASSLGSGAVETQYF.

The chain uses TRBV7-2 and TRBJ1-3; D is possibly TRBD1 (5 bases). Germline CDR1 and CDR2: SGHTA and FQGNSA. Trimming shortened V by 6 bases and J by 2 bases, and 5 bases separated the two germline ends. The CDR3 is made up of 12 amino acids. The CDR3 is CASRGPGNTIYF. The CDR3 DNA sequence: TGTGCCAGCAGGGGGCCTGGAAACACCATATATTTT.

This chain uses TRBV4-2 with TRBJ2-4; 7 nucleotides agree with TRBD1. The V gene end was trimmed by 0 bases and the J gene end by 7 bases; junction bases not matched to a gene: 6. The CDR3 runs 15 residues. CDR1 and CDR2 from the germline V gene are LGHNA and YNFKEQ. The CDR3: CASSQDWAQGNIQYF. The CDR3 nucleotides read TGTGCCAGCAGCCAAGATTGGGCACAGGGGAACATTCAGTACTTC.

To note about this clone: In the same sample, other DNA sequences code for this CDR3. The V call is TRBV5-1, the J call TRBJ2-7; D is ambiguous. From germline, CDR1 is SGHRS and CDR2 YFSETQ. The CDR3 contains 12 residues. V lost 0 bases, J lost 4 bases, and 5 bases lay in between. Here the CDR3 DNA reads TGCGCCAGCAGCTTGGGTGGATACGAGCAGTACTTC. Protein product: CASSLGGYEQYF.

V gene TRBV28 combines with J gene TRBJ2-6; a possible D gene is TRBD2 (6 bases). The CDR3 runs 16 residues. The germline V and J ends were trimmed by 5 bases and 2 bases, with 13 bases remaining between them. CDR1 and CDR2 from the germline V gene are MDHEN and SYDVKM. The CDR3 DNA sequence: TGTGCCAGCAGTCGAGTCTGGGGGGCTGGGGCCAACGTCCTGACTTTC. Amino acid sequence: CASSRVWGAGANVLTF.

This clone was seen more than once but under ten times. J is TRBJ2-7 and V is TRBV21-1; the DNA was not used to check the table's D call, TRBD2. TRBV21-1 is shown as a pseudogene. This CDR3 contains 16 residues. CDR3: CASPSGTSGFSYEQYF. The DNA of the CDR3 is TGTGCCAGCCCCTCCGGGACTAGCGGATTTTCCTACGAGCAGTACTTC.

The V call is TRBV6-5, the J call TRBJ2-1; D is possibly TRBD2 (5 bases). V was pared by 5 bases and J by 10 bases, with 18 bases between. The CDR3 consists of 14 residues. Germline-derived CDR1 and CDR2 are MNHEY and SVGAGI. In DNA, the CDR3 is TGTGCCAGCAGTGAACTACTAGAATCGCGGGAGCAGTTCTTC. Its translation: CASSELLESREQFF.

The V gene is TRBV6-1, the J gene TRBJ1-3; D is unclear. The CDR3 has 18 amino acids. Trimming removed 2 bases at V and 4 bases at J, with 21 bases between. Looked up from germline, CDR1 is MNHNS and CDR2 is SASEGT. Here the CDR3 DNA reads TGTGCCAGCAGTGAAAATCCCCTTACGCCCCAAGGGGGAAACACCATATATTTT. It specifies CASSENPLTPQGGNTIYF.

CDR3 sequence: CAILEDRVNQPQHF. The CDR3 DNA follows: TGTGCCATCCTAGAGGACAGGGTCAATCAGCCCCAGCATTTT. The chain joins TRBV21-1 to TRBJ1-5; the table's D call, TRBD1, has no DNA check behind it. TRBV21-1 is noted as a pseudogene. This CDR3 is built from 14 residues.